The clone carrying this T cell receptor beta chain was counted a few times. The germline V gene encodes CDR1 LNHDA and CDR2 SQIVND (reference sequence). V was trimmed by 9 bases and J by 1 base, leaving 12 bases between them. The CDR3 loop spans 13 amino acids. The record originates from a study of blood T cell repertoires in COVID-19. Study background: Sources were T cells, B-cell-depleted T cells, or PBMCs; the material itself was cDNA or gDNA.

TCRdb's table, derived via immunoSEQ multiplex PCR, lists solely in-frame clones and lacks some. The table has more than 110,000 clones, roughly four fifths seen once. Sample: peripheral blood. The receptor comes from a human donor in a cohort sampled during active COVID-19. The gene calls are TRBV19 and TRBJ1-2, with D maybe TRBD1 (5 bases). CDR3 in amino acids: CASTDRNNYGYTF. CDR3 nucleotide sequence: TGTGCCAGCACAGACAGAAATAACTATGGCTACACCTTC.